Presented here are 13 T cell receptor beta chains from one specimen sequenced in a study of T-cell reconstitution after alpha-beta-depleted transplantation in children. Molecular barcoding with unique molecular identifiers was used for the TCRbeta library. Using its own MiXCR run on the PCR reads, TCRdb lists one record per CDR3 protein. The sample consists of more than 200,000 distinct CDR3 sequences, about 23% of them appearing once. Sequencing was performed on PBMCs, taken before TCRalphabeta/CD19-depleted stem cell transplant. The receptor set was obtained from a girl aged 2 to 9 with Fanconi anemia, due to receive a stem cell transplant.

The rearrangement joins TRBV7-9 to TRBJ2-6; 8 bases fit TRBD2. V shed 7 bases and J 1 base; nucleotides not matched to a gene: 21. CDR3 length: 21 residues. Germline-derived CDR1 and CDR2 are SEHNR and FQNEAQ (reference sequence). CDR3 residues: CASTIDPGLGPRGSGANVLTF. For the CDR3, the DNA is TGTGCCAGCACTATCGATCCGGGACTAGGCCCGAGAGGGTCTGGGGCCAACGTCCTGACTTTC.

This clonotype was counted between two and nine times. The chain carries TRBV20-1 and TRBJ2-1; perhaps TRBD2 as D (5 bases). CDR3 size: 16 residues. CDR1 and CDR2 from the germline V gene are DFQATT and SNEGSKA (reference sequence). With 1 base removed from V and 0 bases from J, the gap between germline ends came to 13 bases. The CDR3 spells CSARVEDGGSYNEQFF. In DNA, the CDR3 is TGCAGTGCTAGAGTCGAGGACGGAGGCTCCTACAATGAGCAGTTCTTC.

The CDR3 DNA reads as TGTGCCAGCAGTTTAGGGCGGGCAGGCAATGAGCAGTTCTTC. Amino acids: CASSLGRAGNEQFF. V gene TRBV27 combines with J gene TRBJ2-1; D is perhaps TRBD2 (5 bases). The V gene's germline CDR1 is MNHEY and CDR2 SMNVEV (reference sequence). V gave up 2 bases and J gave up 6 bases, with 11 bases separating them. The CDR3 loop spans 14 amino acids.

The V gene is TRBV19, the J gene TRBJ2-7, with D unclear. This CDR3 spans 12 amino acids. V lost 6 bases and J 3 bases, leaving 9 bases between the germline ends. Germline values: CDR1 LNHDA, CDR2 SQIVND (reference sequence). The CDR3 DNA sequence: TGTGCCAGTAGCCGGATCAGCTACGAGCAGTACTTC. It yields the protein CASSRISYEQYF. Full variable domain (rest looked up from reference TRBV19 and TRBJ2-7): DGGITQSPKYLFRKEGQNVTLSCEQNLNHDAMYWYRQDPGQGLRLIYYSQIVNDFQKGDIAEGYSVSREKKESFPLTVTSAQKNPTAFYLCASSRISYEQYFGPGTRLTVT.

V is TRBV9 and J is TRBJ1-1; 7 positions match TRBD1. Germline V gene sequence: CDR1 SGDLS, CDR2 YYNGEE. This CDR3 region has 15 residues. The trim removed 2 bases at V and 2 bases at J, leaving 6 bases unmatched. CDR3: CASSVIRGGNTEAFF. DNA of the CDR3: TGTGCCAGCAGCGTTATCAGGGGGGGAAACACTGAAGCTTTCTTT.

The chain links TRBV7-3 to TRBJ2-1; 12 bases are shared with TRBD2. Germline-derived CDR1 and CDR2 are SGHTA and FQGTGA. With V trimmed by 5 bases and J by 4 bases, 9 bases remained unmatched. CDR3 length: 17 amino acids. The CDR3 reads CASSPRLAGVTYNEQFF. The CDR3 DNA sequence: TGTGCCAGCAGCCCTCGACTAGCGGGGGTCACATACAATGAGCAGTTCTTC.

This clonotype was recorded a few times. The chain uses TRBV6-4 and TRBJ2-3; no reliable D call. Germline loops: CDR1 MRHNA, CDR2 SNTAGT. Deletions cut 10 bases from V and 0 bases from J, with 14 bases between. The CDR3 loop spans 14 amino acids. CDR3 nucleotides: TGTGCCACTCAAGCCGAGGTCAGCACAGATACGCAGTATTTT. It yields the protein CATQAEVSTDTQYF.

The chain combines TRBV5-1 with TRBJ1-3; TRBD1 matches at 7 bases. CDR3 length equals 16 residues. Trimming took 0 bases from V and 2 from J; bases not matched to a gene: 5. Germline CDR1 and CDR2: SGHRS and YFSETQ. DNA for the CDR3: TGCGCCAGCAGCTTGGTTACAGGGGATACTGGAAACACCATATATTTT. Translating gives CASSLVTGDTGNTIYF. The full variable domain, its missing parts supplied by reference TRBV5-1 and TRBJ1-3, is KAGVTQTPRYLIKTRGQQVTLSCSPISGHRSVSWYQQTPGQGLQFLFEYFSETQRNKGNFPGRFSGRQFSNSRSEMNVSTLELGDSALYLCASSLVTGDTGNTIYFGEGSWLTVV.

This clonotype was picked up a small number of times. This CDR3 is CASSQGQVVYEQYF. In DNA form, the CDR3 reads TGTGCCAGCAGTCAAGGACAGGTAGTCTACGAGCAGTACTTC. This chain connects TRBV28 to TRBJ2-7, with 7 bases matching TRBD1. This CDR3 region has 14 residues. Germline CDR1 is MDHEN and CDR2 is SYDVKM. V was pared by 5 bases and J by 3 bases, with 7 bases of the junction left unmatched.

The chain uses TRBV18 and TRBJ2-3; D gene unclear. The V end was cut by 2 bases, the J end by 4 bases, with 4 bases between. CDR1 is KGHSH, CDR2 LQKENI, per germline. The CDR3 sequence is 12 residues long. The CDR3 sequence: CASSPGPDTQYF. Written as DNA, the CDR3 is TGTGCCAGCTCACCAGGACCAGATACGCAGTATTTT.

The chain is built from TRBV10-3 and TRBJ2-7, with D tentatively TRBD1 (6 bases). Trimming stripped 4 bases from V and 0 bases from J, with 13 bases between. This CDR3 spans 15 amino acids. The germline V gene encodes CDR1 ENHRY and CDR2 SYGVKD. The CDR3 loop is CAISGLQGLSYEQYF. The DNA of the CDR3 is TGTGCCATCAGTGGACTACAGGGCCTCTCCTACGAGCAGTACTTC.

This clonotype was found a few times. The rearrangement uses TRBV20-1 and TRBJ2-7; D is undetermined. The germline V gene has CDR1 DFQATT and CDR2 SNEGSKA (reference sequence). Trimming pared 2 bases from V and 3 bases from J, leaving 14 bases between. The CDR3 loop spans 14 amino acids. This CDR3 is CSARRLENFYEQYF. The CDR3 DNA sequence: TGCAGTGCTAGAAGGTTAGAGAATTTCTACGAGCAGTACTTC.

This clonotype was seen more than once but under ten times. This chain links TRBV29-1 with TRBJ2-1, with 8 bases that match TRBD1. V lost 1 base, J lost 2 bases, and 7 bases stayed unmatched. The CDR3 covers 16 residues. CDR1 SQVTM and CDR2 ANQGSEA come from the germline V gene. Written as DNA, the CDR3 is TGCAGCGTTGAAGTAGGACAGGGAGATCCCTACAATGAGCAGTTCTTC. It translates to CSVEVGQGDPYNEQFF.